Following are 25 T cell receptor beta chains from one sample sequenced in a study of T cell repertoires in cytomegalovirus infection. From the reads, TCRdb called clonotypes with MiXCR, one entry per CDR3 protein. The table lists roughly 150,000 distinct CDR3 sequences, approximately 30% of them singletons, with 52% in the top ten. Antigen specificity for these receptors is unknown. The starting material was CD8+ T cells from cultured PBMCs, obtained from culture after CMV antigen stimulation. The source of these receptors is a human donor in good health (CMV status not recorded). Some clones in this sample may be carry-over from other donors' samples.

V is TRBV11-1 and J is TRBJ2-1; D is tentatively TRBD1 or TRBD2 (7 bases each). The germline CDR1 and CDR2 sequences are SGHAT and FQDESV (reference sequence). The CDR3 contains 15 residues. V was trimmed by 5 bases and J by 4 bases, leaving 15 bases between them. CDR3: CASSPGGGGYNEQFF. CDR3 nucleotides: TGTGCCAGCAGCCCAGGGGGGGGGGGATACAATGAGCAGTTCTTC.

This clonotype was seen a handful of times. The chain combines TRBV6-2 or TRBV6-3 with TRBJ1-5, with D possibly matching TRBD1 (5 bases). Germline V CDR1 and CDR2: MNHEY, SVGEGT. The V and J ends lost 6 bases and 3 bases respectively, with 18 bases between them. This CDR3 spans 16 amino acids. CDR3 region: CASRPTDKKLNQPQHF. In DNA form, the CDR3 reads TGTGCCAGCAGGCCTACGGACAAAAAGCTCAATCAGCCCCAGCATTTT.

The CDR3 sequence is CASSELSQASFNEQYF. In DNA form, the CDR3 reads TGTGCCAGCAGTGAACTAAGTCAGGCAAGTTTTAACGAGCAGTACTTC. The chain couples TRBV6-1 to TRBJ2-7; D call uncertain. The CDR3 is made up of 16 amino acids. Germline CDR1 MNHNS, CDR2 SASEGT. V lost 2 bases and J lost 5, with 19 bases in between.

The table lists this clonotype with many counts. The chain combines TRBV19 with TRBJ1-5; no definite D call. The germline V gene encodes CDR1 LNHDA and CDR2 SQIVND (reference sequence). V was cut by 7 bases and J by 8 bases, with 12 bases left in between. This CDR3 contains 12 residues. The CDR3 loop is CASKRSEEPQHF. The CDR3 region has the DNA TGTGCCAGTAAAAGGTCCGAGGAGCCCCAGCATTTT.

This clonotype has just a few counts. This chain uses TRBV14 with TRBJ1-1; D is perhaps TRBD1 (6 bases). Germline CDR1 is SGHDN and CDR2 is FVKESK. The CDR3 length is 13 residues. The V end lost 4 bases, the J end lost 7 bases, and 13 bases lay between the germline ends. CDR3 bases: TGTGCCAGCAGCCTCGGACAGTACCATGAAGCTTTCTTT. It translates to CASSLGQYHEAFF.

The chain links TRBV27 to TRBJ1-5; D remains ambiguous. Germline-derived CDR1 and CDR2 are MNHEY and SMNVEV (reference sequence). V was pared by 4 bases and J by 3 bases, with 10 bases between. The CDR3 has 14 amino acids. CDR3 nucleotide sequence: TGTGCCAGCAGTTCGTACTACACCAATCAGCCCCAGCATTTT. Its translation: CASSSYYTNQPQHF.

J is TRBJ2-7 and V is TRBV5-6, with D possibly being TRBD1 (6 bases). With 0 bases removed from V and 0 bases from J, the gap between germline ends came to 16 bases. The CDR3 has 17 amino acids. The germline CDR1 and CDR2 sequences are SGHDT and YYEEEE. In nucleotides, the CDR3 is TGTGCCAGCAGCTTGGGGCTTGGACAGTCGCTCTCCTACGAGCAGTACTTC. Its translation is CASSLGLGQSLSYEQYF. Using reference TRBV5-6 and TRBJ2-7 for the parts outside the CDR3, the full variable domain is DAGVTQSPTHLIKTRGQQVTLRCSPKSGHDTVSWYQQALGQGPQFIFQYYEEEERQRGNFPDRFSGHQFPNYSSELNVNALLLGDSALYLCASSLGLGQSLSYEQYFGPGTRLTVT.

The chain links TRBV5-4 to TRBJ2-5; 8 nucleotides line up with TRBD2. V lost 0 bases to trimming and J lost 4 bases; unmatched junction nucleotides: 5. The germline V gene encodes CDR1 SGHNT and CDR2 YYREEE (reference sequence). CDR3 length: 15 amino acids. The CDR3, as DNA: TGTGCCAGCAGCTTGGCCAACGGGGGGGGAGAGACCCAGTACTTC. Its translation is CASSLANGGGETQYF.

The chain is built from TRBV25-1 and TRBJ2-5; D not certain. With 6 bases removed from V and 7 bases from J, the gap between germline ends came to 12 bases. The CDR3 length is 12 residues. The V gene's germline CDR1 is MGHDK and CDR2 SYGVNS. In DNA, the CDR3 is TGTGCCAGCAGAAGTGAGTGGGGGACCCAGTACTTC. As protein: CASRSEWGTQYF.

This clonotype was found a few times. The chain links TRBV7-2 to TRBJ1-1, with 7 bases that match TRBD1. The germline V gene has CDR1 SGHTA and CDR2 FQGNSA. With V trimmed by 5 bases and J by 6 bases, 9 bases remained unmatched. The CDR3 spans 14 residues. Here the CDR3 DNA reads TGTGCCAGCAGCCCTTGGGCAGGGGGTTCTGAAGCTTTCTTT. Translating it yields CASSPWAGGSEAFF.

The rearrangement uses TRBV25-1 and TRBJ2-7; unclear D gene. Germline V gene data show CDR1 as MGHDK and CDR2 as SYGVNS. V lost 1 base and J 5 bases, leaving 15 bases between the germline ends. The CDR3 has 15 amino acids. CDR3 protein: CASSEFPRNSDEQYF. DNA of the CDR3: TGTGCCAGCAGTGAATTCCCCAGGAACTCGGACGAGCAGTACTTC.

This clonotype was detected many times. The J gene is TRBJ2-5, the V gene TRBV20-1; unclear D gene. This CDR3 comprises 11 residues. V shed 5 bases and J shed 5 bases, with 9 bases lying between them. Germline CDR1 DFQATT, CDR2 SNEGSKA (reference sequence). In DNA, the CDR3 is TGCAGTGCTCCCGCCTGGGAGACCCAGTACTTC. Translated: CSAPAWETQYF.

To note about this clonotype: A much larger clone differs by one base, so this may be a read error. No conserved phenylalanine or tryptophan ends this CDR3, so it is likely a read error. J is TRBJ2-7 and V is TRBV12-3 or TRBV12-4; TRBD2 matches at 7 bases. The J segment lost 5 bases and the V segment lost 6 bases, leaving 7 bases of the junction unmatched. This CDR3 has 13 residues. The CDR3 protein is CASSQERENEQYC. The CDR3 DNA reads TGTGCCAGCAGCCAAGAGCGGGAAAACGAGCAGTACTGC.

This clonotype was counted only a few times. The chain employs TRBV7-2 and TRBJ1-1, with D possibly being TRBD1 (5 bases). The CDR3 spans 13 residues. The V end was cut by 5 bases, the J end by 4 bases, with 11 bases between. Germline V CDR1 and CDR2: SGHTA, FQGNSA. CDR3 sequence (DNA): TGTGCCAGCAGCCCAGGGCGGATCACTGAAGCTTTCTTT. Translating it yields CASSPGRITEAFF.

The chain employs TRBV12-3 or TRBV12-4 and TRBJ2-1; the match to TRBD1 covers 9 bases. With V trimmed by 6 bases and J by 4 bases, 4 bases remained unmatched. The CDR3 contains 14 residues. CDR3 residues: CASRGQGGYNEQFF. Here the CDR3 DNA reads TGTGCCAGCAGGGGACAGGGAGGATACAATGAGCAGTTCTTC.

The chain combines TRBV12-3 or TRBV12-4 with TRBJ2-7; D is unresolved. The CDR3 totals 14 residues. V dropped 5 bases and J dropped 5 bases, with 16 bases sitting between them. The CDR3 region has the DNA TGTGCCAGCAGTCCCAACTCGGGCCCCAACGAGCAGTACTTC. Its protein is CASSPNSGPNEQYF.

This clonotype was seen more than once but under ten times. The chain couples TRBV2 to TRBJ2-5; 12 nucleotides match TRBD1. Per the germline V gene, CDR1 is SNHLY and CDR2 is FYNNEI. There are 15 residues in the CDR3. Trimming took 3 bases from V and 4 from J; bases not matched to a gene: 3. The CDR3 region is CASSEGQGARETQYF. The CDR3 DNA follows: TGTGCCAGCAGTGAGGGACAGGGGGCGAGAGAGACCCAGTACTTC.

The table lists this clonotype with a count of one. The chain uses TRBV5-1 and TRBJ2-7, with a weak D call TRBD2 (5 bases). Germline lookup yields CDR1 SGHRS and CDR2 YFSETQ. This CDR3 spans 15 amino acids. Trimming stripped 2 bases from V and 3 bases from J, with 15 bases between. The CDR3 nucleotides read TGCGCCAGCAGCTTTTATCGGCAGACTAACTACGAGCAGTACTTC. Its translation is CASSFYRQTNYEQYF.

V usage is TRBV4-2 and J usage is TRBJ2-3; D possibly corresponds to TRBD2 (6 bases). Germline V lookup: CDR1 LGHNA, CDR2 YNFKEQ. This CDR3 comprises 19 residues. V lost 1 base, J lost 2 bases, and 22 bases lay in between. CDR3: CASSQAPPGVGSITDTQYF. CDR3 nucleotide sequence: TGTGCCAGCAGCCAAGCGCCCCCGGGAGTAGGGAGTATCACAGATACGCAGTATTTT.

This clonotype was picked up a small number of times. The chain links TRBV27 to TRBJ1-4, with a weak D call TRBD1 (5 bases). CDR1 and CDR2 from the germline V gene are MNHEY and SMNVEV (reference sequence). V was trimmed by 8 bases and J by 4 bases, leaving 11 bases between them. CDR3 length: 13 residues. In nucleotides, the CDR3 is TGTGCCAGCTGTAGGACAAGTAATGAAAAACTGTTTTTT. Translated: CASCRTSNEKLFF.

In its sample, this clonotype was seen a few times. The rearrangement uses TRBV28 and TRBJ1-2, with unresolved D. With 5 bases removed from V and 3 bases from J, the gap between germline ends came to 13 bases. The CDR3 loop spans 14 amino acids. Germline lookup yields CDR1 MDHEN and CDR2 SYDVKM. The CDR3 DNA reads TGTGCCAGCAGTCCCCCCCCCCGGCACTATGGCTACACCTTC. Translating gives CASSPPPRHYGYTF.

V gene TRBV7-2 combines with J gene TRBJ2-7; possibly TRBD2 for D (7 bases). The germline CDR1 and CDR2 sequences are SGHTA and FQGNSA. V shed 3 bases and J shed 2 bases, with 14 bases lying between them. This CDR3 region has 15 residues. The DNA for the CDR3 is TGTGCCAGCAGCTTTTGGGGAGGGGGGACCTACGAGCAGTACTTC. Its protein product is CASSFWGGGTYEQYF.

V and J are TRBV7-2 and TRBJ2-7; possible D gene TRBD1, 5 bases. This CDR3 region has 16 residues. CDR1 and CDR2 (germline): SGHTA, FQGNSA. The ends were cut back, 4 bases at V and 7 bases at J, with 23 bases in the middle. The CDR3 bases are TGTGCCAGCAGCTCCCCTCTAAGGGGCCAGGGTGGGGAGCAGTACTTC. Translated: CASSSPLRGQGGEQYF.

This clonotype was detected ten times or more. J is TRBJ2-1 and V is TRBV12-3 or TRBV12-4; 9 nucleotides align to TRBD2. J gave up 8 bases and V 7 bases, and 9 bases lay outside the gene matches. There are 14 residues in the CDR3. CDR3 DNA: TGTGCCAGCACCGACACGACTAGCGGTCATGAGCAGTTCTTC. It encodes CASTDTTSGHEQFF.

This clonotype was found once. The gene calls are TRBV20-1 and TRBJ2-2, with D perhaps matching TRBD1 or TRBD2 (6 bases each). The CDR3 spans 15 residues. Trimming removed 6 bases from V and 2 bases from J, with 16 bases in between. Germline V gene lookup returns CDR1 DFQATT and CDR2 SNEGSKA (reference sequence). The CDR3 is CSAGARGPNTGELFF. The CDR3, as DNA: TGCAGTGCGGGAGCCCGGGGGCCTAACACCGGGGAGCTGTTTTTT.